Following are 25 T cell receptor beta chains from one sample sequenced in a study of T cell changes during pregnancy in multiple sclerosis. The protocol was immunoSEQ multiplex PCR, while the TCRdb copy is restricted to in-frame clones and leaves out a portion. The sample consists of more than 40,000 clones, roughly nine tenths of them appearing once. Sequences were derived from CD8+ T cells from peripheral blood mononuclear cells, sampled in the third trimester of pregnancy. These receptor sequences come from a female donor with multiple sclerosis, enrolled in a pregnancy study.

CDR3 residues: CASSFKGVFTEAFF. CDR3 nucleotides: TGTGCCAGCAGCTTCAAAGGGGTATTCACTGAAGCTTTCTTT. This chain connects TRBV11-3 to TRBJ1-1; D possibly corresponds to TRBD1 (5 bases). The germline CDR1 and CDR2 sequences are SGHNT and YENEEA. V lost 3 bases and J lost 4, with 12 bases in between. The CDR3 covers 14 residues.

The chain uses TRBV7-9 and TRBJ1-1; tentative D call: TRBD1 (6 bases). The ends were cut back, 5 bases at V and 3 bases at J, with 16 bases in the middle. This CDR3 is built from 15 residues. CDR1 is SEHNR, CDR2 FQNEAQ, per germline (reference sequence). CDR3 bases: TGTGCCAGCAGCCAACCCAGGGGAATGGACACTGAAGCTTTCTTT. Its protein product is CASSQPRGMDTEAFF.

The CDR3 DNA is TGTGCCTGGAGTGTTTATAACCCTCCCCTTAGAGGGAGCTATTGGGCTCCAGATACGCAGTATTTT. This sequence encodes CAWSVYNPPLRGSYWAPDTQYF. The chain links TRBV30 to TRBJ2-3; D is possibly TRBD2 (5 bases). The germline gives CDR1 GTSNPN, CDR2 SVGIG (reference sequence). With 0 bases removed from V and 4 bases from J, the gap between germline ends came to 35 bases. CDR3 length equals 22 residues.

CDR3 coding DNA: TGTGCCAGTAGTATAGTCGGGGGACCGTACAATGAGCAGTTCTTC. Encoded protein: CASSIVGGPYNEQFF. The chain has TRBV19 and TRBJ2-1, with D perhaps matching TRBD2 (6 bases). V dropped 1 base and J dropped 4 bases, with 11 bases sitting between them. Germline V gene lookup returns CDR1 LNHDA and CDR2 SQIVND (reference sequence). The CDR3 runs 15 residues.

The chain links TRBV27 to TRBJ1-1; possible D gene TRBD1, 6 bases. Germline CDR1 is MNHEY and CDR2 is SMNVEV (reference sequence). CDR3 length equals 15 residues. V was cut by 0 bases and J by 7 bases, with 15 bases left in between. The CDR3 here is CASSLSGGAWVEAFF. The CDR3 nucleotides are TGTGCCAGCAGTTTATCGGGGGGGGCTTGGGTTGAAGCTTTCTTT.

The rearrangement uses TRBV5-4 and TRBJ2-5, with 8 positions matching TRBD2. From germline, CDR1 is SGHNT and CDR2 YYREEE (reference sequence). The CDR3 has 16 residues. J was trimmed by 1 base and V by 3 bases; bases with no gene match: 8. This CDR3 reads CASSWWASGSQETQYF. The CDR3 bases are TGTGCCAGCAGCTGGTGGGCTAGCGGGTCCCAAGAGACCCAGTACTTC.

The chain recombines TRBV5-4 with TRBJ2-5; 8 positions match TRBD2. V was pared by 6 bases and J by 4 bases, with 11 bases of the junction left unmatched. This CDR3 has 15 residues. Germline V gene lookup returns CDR1 SGHNT and CDR2 YYREEE (reference sequence). The CDR3 protein is CASTDRAGGVETQYF. The CDR3 DNA reads as TGTGCCAGCACCGACCGTGCGGGGGGTGTAGAGACCCAGTACTTC.

This rearrangement joins TRBV28 to TRBJ1-1; D is undetermined. Trimming shortened V by 7 bases and J by 4 bases, and 19 bases separated the two germline ends. CDR3 size: 15 residues. Germline loops: CDR1 MDHEN, CDR2 SYDVKM. The DNA for the CDR3 is TGTGCCAGCACCCGACAAGCAGTCACCAGCACTGAAGCTTTCTTT. Its translation: CASTRQAVTSTEAFF.

This sequence joins TRBV7-6 and TRBJ2-7; D gene uncertain. This CDR3 is 14 amino acids long. Trimming stripped 1 base from V and 2 bases from J, with 9 bases between. The germline CDR1 and CDR2 sequences are SGHVS and FNYEAQ. In DNA form, the CDR3 reads TGTGCCAGCAGCTTAGTTGCCGAGGCCTACGAGCAGTACTTC. Translation gives CASSLVAEAYEQYF.

This clone is a singleton in its sample. V is TRBV7-8 and J is TRBJ1-3, with D possibly being TRBD1 (6 bases). V was pared by 4 bases and J by 0 bases, with 10 bases between. Germline CDR1 SGHVS, CDR2 FQNEAQ. This CDR3 comprises 15 residues. The CDR3 nucleotides read TGTGCCAGCAGCTCCGGACAGAGCTCTGGAAACACCATATATTTT. Translated: CASSSGQSSGNTIYF.

This rearrangement joins TRBV29-1 to TRBJ2-7; possible D gene TRBD1, 5 bases. From germline, CDR1 is SQVTM and CDR2 ANQGSEA. V lost 3 bases to trimming and J lost 6 bases, with 15 bases between them. The CDR3 consists of 13 residues. CDR3 DNA: TGCAGCGTTGATGACAGCACCTTTCTCGAGCAGTACTTC. This gives the protein CSVDDSTFLEQYF.

J is TRBJ2-1 and V is TRBV27, with D tentatively TRBD1 (6 bases). Germline CDR1 reads MNHEY; CDR2 reads SMNVEV (reference sequence). The V gene lost 8 bases and the J gene lost 15 bases, with 20 bases spanning the gap. The CDR3 contains 12 residues. The CDR3 DNA sequence: TGTGCCAGCCGGAACACAGGGTTAGGTCTGTTCTTC. It yields the protein CASRNTGLGLFF.

The chain recombines TRBV9 with TRBJ2-7; TRBD1 is a possible D gene (6 bases). The CDR3 sequence is 13 residues long. Germline assignment: CDR1 SGDLS and CDR2 YYNGEE. With 2 bases removed from V and 3 bases from J, the gap between germline ends came to 9 bases. Here the CDR3 reads CASSVGQLYEQYF. For the CDR3, the DNA is TGTGCCAGCAGCGTGGGACAACTCTACGAGCAGTACTTC.

The rearrangement uses TRBV14 and TRBJ1-2; D is unresolved. This CDR3 is 15 amino acids long. CDR1 and CDR2 (germline): SGHDN, FVKESK. Trimming removed 0 bases at V and 2 bases at J, with 10 bases between. CDR3 loop: CASSQEEQPNYGYTF. DNA for the CDR3: TGTGCCAGCAGCCAAGAGGAACAGCCAAACTATGGCTACACCTTC.

This sequence joins TRBV5-6 and TRBJ1-1, with a weak D call TRBD1 (5 bases). V gave up 4 bases and J gave up 4 bases, with 14 bases separating them. The germline V gene has CDR1 SGHDT and CDR2 YYEEEE. The CDR3 sequence is 14 residues long. The CDR3 sequence is CASSPRDGVTEAFF. CDR3 nucleotides: TGTGCCAGCAGCCCCAGGGATGGGGTCACTGAAGCTTTCTTT. Full variable domain (rest looked up from reference TRBV5-6 and TRBJ1-1): DAGVTQSPTHLIKTRGQQVTLRCSPKSGHDTVSWYQQALGQGPQFIFQYYEEEERQRGNFPDRFSGHQFPNYSSELNVNALLLGDSALYLCASSPRDGVTEAFFGQGTRLTVV.

This rearrangement joins TRBV9 to TRBJ2-1, with 10 positions matching TRBD2. The CDR3 sequence is 16 residues long. V lost 1 base to trimming and J lost 5 bases; unmatched junction nucleotides: 6. Germline V lookup: CDR1 SGDLS, CDR2 YYNGEE. CDR3 DNA: TGTGCCAGCAGCGTAACGGGAACTAGCGGGGACAATGAGCAGTTCTTC. This gives the protein CASSVTGTSGDNEQFF. The full variable domain, completed using reference TRBV9 and TRBJ2-1, is DSGVTQTPKHLITATGQRVTLRCSPRSGDLSVYWYQQSLDQGLQFLIQYYNGEERAKGNILERFSAQQFPDLHSELNLSSLELGDSALYFCASSVTGTSGDNEQFFGPGTRLTVL.

The CDR3 DNA sequence: TGTGCCAGCAGGGACCCAGGGGTAGATCAGCCCCAGCATTTT. Encoded protein: CASRDPGVDQPQHF. The V call is TRBV27, the J call TRBJ1-5; possibly TRBD1 for D (6 bases). The V gene lost 6 bases and the J gene lost 5 bases, with 14 bases spanning the gap. Germline CDR1 is MNHEY and CDR2 is SMNVEV (reference sequence). This CDR3 region has 14 residues.

CDR3 loop: CASSEKGTAYNEQFF. In DNA, the CDR3 is TGTGCCAGCAGTGAAAAAGGGACAGCCTACAATGAGCAGTTCTTC. V is TRBV6-1 and J is TRBJ2-1, with TRBD1 matching over 7 bases. This CDR3 spans 15 amino acids. CDR1 MNHNS and CDR2 SASEGT come from the germline V gene. V was pared by 2 bases and J by 2 bases, with 3 bases of the junction left unmatched.

This chain joins TRBV4-3 and TRBJ1-4; unclear D gene. Germline V gene data show CDR1 as LGHNA and CDR2 as YSLEER. The length of the CDR3 is 15 residues. V lost 1 base and J 8 bases, leaving 14 bases between the germline ends. The CDR3 loop is CASSQAGEEGEKLFF. The CDR3 nucleotides are TGCGCCAGCAGCCAAGCCGGGGAGGAGGGAGAAAAACTGTTTTTT.

The rearrangement uses TRBV2 and TRBJ1-4, with 8 bases identical to TRBD1. The V segment lost 8 bases and the J segment 8 bases; nucleotides outside the gene matches: 7. Germline V lookup: CDR1 SNHLY, CDR2 FYNNEI. The CDR3 has 13 residues. Here the CDR3 DNA reads TGTGCCAGCGAAGACAGGGGAGGAGAAAAACTGTTTTTT. Translating gives CASEDRGGEKLFF.

The chain joins TRBV25-1 to TRBJ2-5; 8 bases map to TRBD2. The CDR3 length is 14 residues. V shed 6 bases and J 5 bases; nucleotides not matched to a gene: 8. Germline CDR1 reads MGHDK; CDR2 reads SYGVNS. The chain's CDR3 is CASSPPGTRETQYF. DNA for the CDR3: TGTGCCAGCAGCCCCCCGGGGACTAGGGAGACCCAGTACTTC.

The V call is TRBV9, the J call TRBJ2-7, with D maybe TRBD1 (5 bases). The germline V gene has CDR1 SGDLS and CDR2 YYNGEE. This CDR3 region has 15 residues. Trimming stripped 0 bases from V and 5 bases from J, with 15 bases between. CDR3 amino acids: CASSVGGDSSHEQYF. CDR3 bases: TGTGCCAGCAGCGTAGGAGGAGACAGTTCCCACGAGCAGTACTTC. Supplemented by reference TRBV9 and TRBJ2-7, the full variable domain reads DSGVTQTPKHLITATGQRVTLRCSPRSGDLSVYWYQQSLDQGLQFLIQYYNGEERAKGNILERFSAQQFPDLHSELNLSSLELGDSALYFCASSVGGDSSHEQYFGPGTRLTVT.

This clone was detected a few times. The rearrangement joins TRBV28 to TRBJ2-1, with a weak D call TRBD2 (5 bases). V shed 2 bases and J shed 8 bases, with 13 bases lying between them. The CDR3 is 14 residues long. The germline V gene has CDR1 MDHEN and CDR2 SYDVKM. As DNA, the CDR3 is TGTGCCAGCAGTTTACGTGGGAGTCGCGATGAGCAGTTCTTC. Amino acid sequence: CASSLRGSRDEQFF.

In this sample, this clone turned up a few times. The CDR3 region has the DNA TGTGCCAGCAGCTCGTGGACAGAGGGGACAGATACGCAGTATTTT. Its translation is CASSSWTEGTDTQYF. The chain couples TRBV7-9 to TRBJ2-3; perhaps TRBD1 as D (6 bases). In germline, CDR1 is SEHNR, CDR2 FQNEAQ (reference sequence). The ends were cut back, 4 bases at V and 3 bases at J, with 14 bases in the middle. This CDR3 region has 15 residues.

The rearrangement joins TRBV19 to TRBJ2-2; possibly TRBD1 for D (5 bases). Trimming took off 8 bases at V and 6 bases at J, with 10 bases between the two ends. This CDR3 has 12 residues. Germline V gene sequence: CDR1 LNHDA, CDR2 SQIVND (reference sequence). CDR3: CASGDSPGELFF. The CDR3 DNA follows: TGTGCCAGTGGTGACAGTCCCGGGGAGCTGTTTTTT.